The count of the clone carrying this T cell receptor (beta chain) is one. From the PCR reads, TCRdb re-called clones with MiXCR. This repertoire shows about 16,000 clones, under 35% found once; its top ten account for around an eighth. Nobody among the patients had been given any treatment before thyroid surgery. This sample is part of a study of metastatic and nonmetastatic thyroid tumors. Looking at the study overall: Repertoires from blood and tumor or nodule tissue of malignant and benign thyroid patients were compared.

CDR1 SGHRS and CDR2 YFSETQ come from the germline V gene. The germline V and J ends were trimmed by 0 bases and 1 base, with 4 bases remaining between them. The CDR3 is 13 residues long. The sequencing input was adjacent normal tissue. This receptor was obtained from a female donor with papillary thyroid cancer or a benign thyroid nodule (not recorded which). Some clones in this sample may be carry-over from other donors' samples. V gene TRBV5-1 combines with J gene TRBJ1-1; D is unclear. CDR3 coding DNA: TGCGCCAGCAGCTTGGGGGGGAACACTGAAGCTTTCTTT. The encoded protein is CASSLGGNTEAFF.